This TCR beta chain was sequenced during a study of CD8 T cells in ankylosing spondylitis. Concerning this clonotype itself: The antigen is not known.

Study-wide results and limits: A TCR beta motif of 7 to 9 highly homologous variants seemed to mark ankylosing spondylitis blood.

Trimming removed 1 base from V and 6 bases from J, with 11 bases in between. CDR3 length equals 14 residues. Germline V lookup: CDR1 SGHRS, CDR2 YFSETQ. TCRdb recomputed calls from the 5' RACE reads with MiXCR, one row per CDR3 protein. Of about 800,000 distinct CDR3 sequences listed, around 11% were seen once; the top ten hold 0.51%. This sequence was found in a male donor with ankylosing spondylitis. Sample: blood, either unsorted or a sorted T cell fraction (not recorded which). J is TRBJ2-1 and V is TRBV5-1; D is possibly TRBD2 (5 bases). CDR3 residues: CASSLISGPNEQFF. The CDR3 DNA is TGCGCCAGCAGCTTGATAAGCGGCCCCAATGAGCAGTTCTTC.